Presented here are 5 T cell receptor beta chains from one specimen sequenced in a study of Graves' ophthalmopathy and Graves' hyperthyroidism. As the template, RNA transcripts were used to amplify TCR beta CDR3 regions. The authors performed first-round RT-PCR with HTBI primers and then a second-round multiplex PCR. In TCRdb, the multiplex PCR reads were re-called with MiXCR into one record per CDR3 protein. Seen here are approximately 700,000 distinct CDR3 sequences, 40% observed once, and the top ten hold roughly 46%. The sequenced material came from peripheral blood. Every receptor here comes from an adult man with Graves' ophthalmopathy.

At least ten counts were recorded for this clonotype. This chain connects TRBV19 to TRBJ1-5; D not certain. The CDR3 has 14 amino acids. V shed 3 bases and J shed 4 bases, with 10 bases lying between them. Germline-derived CDR1 and CDR2 are LNHDA and SQIVND (reference sequence). The CDR3 region has the DNA TGTGCCAGTAGTATTCGGGCAGGTAATCAGCCCCAGCATTTT. Protein sequence: CASSIRAGNQPQHF.

Details on this clonotype: One end of the junction varies from germline; a read error may be responsible. The chain links TRBV2 to TRBJ2-2, with TRBD1 identical over 8 bases. The CDR3 loop spans 15 amino acids. Germline-derived CDR1 and CDR2 are SNHLY and FYNNEI. The CDR3 bases are TGTGCCAGCAGTTACCGGGACAGGCCTACCGGGGAGCTGCTTTTT. It yields the protein CASSYRDRPTGELLF.

The chain uses TRBV19 and TRBJ2-7, with D possibly being TRBD1 (6 bases). There are 15 residues in the CDR3. V shed 3 bases and J shed 0 bases, with 12 bases lying between them. Germline-derived CDR1 and CDR2 are LNHDA and SQIVND (reference sequence). CDR3 in amino acids: CASSMDSPSSYEQYF. The CDR3 coding sequence is TGTGCCAGTAGTATGGACAGCCCTAGCTCCTACGAGCAGTACTTC.

This clonotype has at least ten counts. In DNA, the CDR3 is TGCAGTCTCCTCCTAAGCGGGAGTTTCGACGAGCAGTACTTC. It translates to CSLLLSGSFDEQYF. V and J are TRBV20-1 and TRBJ2-7, with 8 nucleotides matching TRBD2. CDR3 size: 14 residues. The germline V gene encodes CDR1 DFQATT and CDR2 SNEGSKA (reference sequence). Unmatched junction bases numbered 14, after V lost 8 bases and J lost 5 bases.

This clonotype has a count of ten or more. The rearrangement uses TRBV20-1 and TRBJ2-7; D call uncertain. The ends were cut back, 2 bases at V and 2 bases at J, with 13 bases in the middle. Germline CDR1 and CDR2: DFQATT and SNEGSKA (reference sequence). The CDR3 is 14 residues long. The CDR3 sequence: CSARRDDVAYEQYF. CDR3 nucleotides: TGCAGTGCTAGAAGGGATGACGTCGCCTACGAGCAGTACTTC.